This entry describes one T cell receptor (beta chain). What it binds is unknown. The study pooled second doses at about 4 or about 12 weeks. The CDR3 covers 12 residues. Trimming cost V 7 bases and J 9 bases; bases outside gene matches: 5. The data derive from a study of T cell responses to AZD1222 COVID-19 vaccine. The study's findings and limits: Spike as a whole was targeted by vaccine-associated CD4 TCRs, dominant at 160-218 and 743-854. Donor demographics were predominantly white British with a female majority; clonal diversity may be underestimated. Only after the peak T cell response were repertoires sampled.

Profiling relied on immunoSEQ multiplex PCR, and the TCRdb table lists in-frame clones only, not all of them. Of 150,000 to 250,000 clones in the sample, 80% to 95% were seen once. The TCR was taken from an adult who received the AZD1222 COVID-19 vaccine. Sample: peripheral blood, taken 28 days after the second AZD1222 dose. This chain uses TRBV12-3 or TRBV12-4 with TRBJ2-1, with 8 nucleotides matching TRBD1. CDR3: CASTTGQGEQFF. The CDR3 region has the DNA TGTGCCAGCACCACCGGACAGGGTGAGCAGTTCTTC.